This is a list of T cell receptor beta chains from one sample in a study of T cells in Graves' hyperthyroidism and ophthalmopathy. TCRdb itself ran the multiplex PCR reads through MiXCR, one entry per CDR3 protein. The table shows under 450,000 distinct CDR3 sequences, with around an eighth occurring only once. Sequenced material: blood. Receptors originate from a man younger than 40 with Graves' hyperthyroidism that later progressed to Graves' ophthalmopathy. Each CDR3 is given with its conserved first and last residue. The order of the fields is V gene, J gene, clone size, D gene, CDR3 length, CDR3 DNA, CDR3 protein. The D gene is left open where the match is weak. The listing skips clone size in some rows; elsewhere it reads once, few, many or a size class.

V: TRBV20-1; J: TRBJ2-7; size: many; D: TRBD1; length: 12; DNA: TGCAGTGTTAAGGACAGGGCCTACGAGCAGTACTTC; CDR3: CSVKDRAYEQYF
V: TRBV6-6; J: TRBJ1-1; size: many; D: .; length: 14; DNA: TGTGCCAGCAGTTACAAAAGATGGCACACTGAAGCTTTCTTT; CDR3: CASSYKRWHTEAFF
V: TRBV5-1; J: TRBJ1-2; size: few; D: TRBD1; length: 16; DNA: TGCGCCAGCAGCGCCGGACAGGGTTGGACAAACTATGGCTACACCTTC; CDR3: CASSAGQGWTNYGYTF
V: TRBV12-3/TRBV12-4; J: TRBJ2-3; size: many; D: .; length: 13; DNA: TGTGCCAGCAGCCGAGGGACAACAGATACGCAGTATTTT; CDR3: CASSRGTTDTQYF
V: TRBV6-5; J: TRBJ2-7; size: many; D: TRBD2; length: 13; DNA: TGTGCCAGCAGTTCTAGCGGGGGTTACGAGCAGTACTTC; CDR3: CASSSSGGYEQYF
V: TRBV6-5; J: TRBJ2-3; size: .; D: TRBD2; length: 15; DNA: TGTGCCAGCAGTTACTCTCAGCGGGGGGGGGATACGCAGTATTTT; CDR3: CASSYSQRGGDTQYF
V: TRBV11-3; J: TRBJ1-1; size: many; D: .; length: 17; DNA: TGTGCCAGCAGCCCCCGCTATAATGGGGGAGGGGGCACTGAAGCTTTCTTT; CDR3: CASSPRYNGGGGTEAFF
V: TRBV6-1; J: TRBJ1-5; size: .; D: .; length: 15; DNA: TGTGCCAGCAGACCCCGACAGTATAGCAATCAGCCCCAGCATTTT; CDR3: CASRPRQYSNQPQHF
V: TRBV28; J: TRBJ2-5; size: .; D: TRBD2; length: 17; DNA: TGTGCCAGCAGTTTAGGGGCTAGCGGGGGGGGTCAAGAGACCCAGTACTTC; CDR3: CASSLGASGGGQETQYF
V: TRBV11-2; J: TRBJ2-7; size: many; D: .; length: 13; DNA: TGTGCCAGCAGCTTCATGCGATCCTACGAGCAGTACTTC; CDR3: CASSFMRSYEQYF
V: TRBV2; J: TRBJ2-7; size: many; D: TRBD2; length: 15; DNA: TGTGCCAGCAGTGAAAGGGCTAGCGGGGGATACGAGCAGTACTTC; CDR3: CASSERASGGYEQYF
V: TRBV6-1; J: TRBJ2-5; size: .; D: TRBD1; length: 15; DNA: TGTGCCAGCAGCCAACAGGGGGCCAGCTTTAGGGCCCAGTACTTC; CDR3: CASSQQGASFRAQYF
V: TRBV6-1; J: TRBJ1-5; size: .; D: TRBD1; length: 15; DNA: TGTGCCAGCAGTAAGGACAGGTCACACAATCAGCCCCAGCATTTT; CDR3: CASSKDRSHNQPQHF
V: TRBV2; J: TRBJ1-5; size: many; D: .; length: 14; DNA: TGTGCCGCGTCCGGGACAACAAGCAATCAGCCCCAGCATTTT; CDR3: CAASGTTSNQPQHF
V: TRBV18; J: TRBJ1-6; size: .; D: TRBD1; length: 15; DNA: TGTGCCAGCTCACTCGGGACAGGGGCTAATTCACCCCTCCACTTT; CDR3: CASSLGTGANSPLHF
V: TRBV7-8; J: TRBJ1-1; size: many; D: .; length: 13; DNA: TGTGCCAGCAGCTTCAGGACAACCACTGAAGCTTTCTTT; CDR3: CASSFRTTTEAFF
V: TRBV20-1; J: TRBJ1-6; size: .; D: .; length: 13; DNA: TGCAGTGCATCGGGGGGCTGGGATTCACCCCTCCACTTT; CDR3: CSASGGWDSPLHF
V: TRBV5-8; J: TRBJ1-1; size: many; D: TRBD1; length: 15; DNA: TGTGCCAGCAGCGACTCGACAGGGTTCAACACTGAAGCTTTCTTT; CDR3: CASSDSTGFNTEAFF
V: TRBV28; J: TRBJ2-1; size: many; D: .; length: 14; DNA: TGTGCCAGCAGTTTAGCGTCAGATTACAATGAGCAGTTCTTC; CDR3: CASSLASDYNEQFF
V: TRBV18; J: TRBJ1-1; size: few; D: .; length: 16; DNA: TGTGCCAGCTCACACCCCCAGGGAGGGGGGAACACTGAAGCTTTCTTT; CDR3: CASSHPQGGGNTEAFF
V: TRBV9; J: TRBJ1-1; size: .; D: .; length: 15; DNA: TGTGCCAGCAGCGTAGGTGCGGGGGCGAACACTGAAGCTTTCTTT; CDR3: CASSVGAGANTEAFF
V: TRBV18; J: TRBJ2-7; size: many; D: .; length: 14; DNA: TGTGCCAGCTCACCACAGGGGGAGACCTACGAGCAGTACTTC; CDR3: CASSPQGETYEQYF
V: TRBV11-3; J: TRBJ2-7; size: .; D: TRBD2; length: 21; DNA: TGTGCCAGCAGCTTGCGGGACCGGTTTTGGTCTAGCGGGGGCCGTGACAACGAGCAGTACTTC; CDR3: CASSLRDRFWSSGGRDNEQYF
V: TRBV28; J: TRBJ2-5; size: many; D: TRBD1; length: 14; DNA: TGTGCCAGCAGTAACAGGGGAACACAAGAGACCCAGTACTTC; CDR3: CASSNRGTQETQYF
V: TRBV30; J: TRBJ1-1; size: many; D: .; length: 14; DNA: TGTGCCTGGAGGCGAACAGGGCCCGGCAGGCGAGCTTTCTTT; CDR3: CAWRRTGPGRRAFF
V: TRBV9; J: TRBJ1-6; size: .; D: TRBD1; length: 15; DNA: TGTGCCAGCAGCCCAGGGGGAGGGAACAATTCACCCCTCCACTTT; CDR3: CASSPGGGNNSPLHF
V: TRBV7-9; J: TRBJ2-3; size: many; D: .; length: 17; DNA: TGTGCCAGCAGCTTGGGCTTGGGTAGCGTCAGCACAGATACGCAGTATTTT; CDR3: CASSLGLGSVSTDTQYF
V: TRBV2; J: TRBJ2-7; size: many; D: .; length: 13; DNA: TGTGCCAGCAGTGGGGAAGTTCTCTACGAGCAGTACTTC; CDR3: CASSGEVLYEQYF
V: TRBV6-9; J: TRBJ2-3; size: .; D: .; length: 14; DNA: TGTGCCAGCAGTTACAAATATGGCACAGATACGCAGTATTTT; CDR3: CASSYKYGTDTQYF
V: TRBV19; J: TRBJ2-7; size: few; D: .; length: 13; DNA: TGTGCCAGTAGTTACGGGGCTTTCTACGAGCAGTACTTC; CDR3: CASSYGAFYEQYF
V: TRBV7-8; J: TRBJ1-2; size: many; D: TRBD1; length: 17; DNA: TGTGCCAGCAGCCCCCGGAGGGACAGGGGGCTGGACTATGGCTACACCTTC; CDR3: CASSPRRDRGLDYGYTF
V: TRBV20-1; J: TRBJ1-6; size: many; D: TRBD1; length: 14; DNA: TGCAGTGCTAGAACCGGGACAGATAATTCACCCCTCCACTTT; CDR3: CSARTGTDNSPLHF
V: TRBV19; J: TRBJ1-2; size: .; D: .; length: 13; DNA: TGTGCCAGTACCCATTCCGGGGGTCATGGCTACACCTTC; CDR3: CASTHSGGHGYTF
V: TRBV12-3/TRBV12-4; J: TRBJ1-2; size: many; D: .; length: 13; DNA: TGTGCCAGCAGTTTAGAGCGGAACTATGGCTACACCTTC; CDR3: CASSLERNYGYTF
V: TRBV28; J: TRBJ2-7; size: many; D: TRBD1; length: 16; DNA: TGTGCCAGCAGTTCCCGCCGACAGGGGCGCAGGGACGAGCAGTACTTC; CDR3: CASSSRRQGRRDEQYF
V: TRBV20-1; J: TRBJ2-5; size: many; D: TRBD2; length: 14; DNA: TGCAGTGAGCTAGCGGGGGGAAATGGAGGGACCCAGTACTTC; CDR3: CSELAGGNGGTQYF
V: TRBV5-8; J: TRBJ2-7; size: .; D: .; length: 13; DNA: TGTGCCAGCCGGCTGGAAGGAATTTCCGAGCAGTACTTC; CDR3: CASRLEGISEQYF
V: TRBV7-9; J: TRBJ2-7; size: once; D: .; length: 14; DNA: TGTGCCAGCAGCCTCATCCGGGGGCCCTACGAGCAGTACTTC; CDR3: CASSLIRGPYEQYF
V: TRBV11-2; J: TRBJ1-3; size: .; D: .; length: 15; DNA: TGTGCCAGCAGCTTAGAACGGACGCTGGGCAACACCATATATTTT; CDR3: CASSLERTLGNTIYF
V: TRBV7-3; J: TRBJ1-4; size: few; D: TRBD1; length: 14; DNA: TGTGCCAGCAGTGAGGACAGGGCTAGGGAAAAACTGTTTTTT; CDR3: CASSEDRAREKLFF
V: TRBV7-2; J: TRBJ1-3; size: many; D: TRBD1; length: 14; DNA: TGTGCCAGCAGCCCCACAGGGGCAGGAAACACCATATATTTT; CDR3: CASSPTGAGNTIYF
V: TRBV7-9; J: TRBJ2-1; size: .; D: TRBD2; length: 18; DNA: TGTGCCAGCAGCTTATCATCGGGACTAGCGGGGGCGTACAATGAGCAGTTCTTC; CDR3: CASSLSSGLAGAYNEQFF
V: TRBV27; J: TRBJ2-7; size: many; D: .; length: 15; DNA: TGTGCCAGCAGTTTGAGAGGGGATAGCTCCTACGAGCAGTACTTC; CDR3: CASSLRGDSSYEQYF
V: TRBV9; J: TRBJ2-1; size: few; D: TRBD2; length: 16; DNA: TGTGCCAGCAGTCTAGCGGGGGCCCTCTCCTACAATGAGCAGTTCTTC; CDR3: CASSLAGALSYNEQFF
V: TRBV5-1; J: TRBJ2-3; size: few; D: .; length: 15; DNA: TGCGCCAGCCGGTGGGGAGGGGGCAGCACAGATACGCAGTATTTT; CDR3: CASRWGGGSTDTQYF
V: TRBV27; J: TRBJ1-1; size: many; D: TRBD1; length: 14; DNA: TGTGCCAGCAGCCGGACAGGGGTCGCAACTGAAGCTTTCTTT; CDR3: CASSRTGVATEAFF
V: TRBV5-1; J: TRBJ1-1; size: many; D: .; length: 13; DNA: TGCGCCAGTAGACGCCTCATGAACACTGAAGCTTTCTTT; CDR3: CASRRLMNTEAFF
V: TRBV28; J: TRBJ1-4; size: few; D: .; length: 17; DNA: TGTGCCAGCAGTCCCTCTTTCCCAGAGGAAACTAATGAAAAACTGTTTTTT; CDR3: CASSPSFPEETNEKLFF
V: TRBV6-2/TRBV6-3; J: TRBJ2-3; size: .; D: TRBD1; length: 14; DNA: TGTGCCAGCAGTATAGGACAGGCCACAGATACGCAGTATTTT; CDR3: CASSIGQATDTQYF
V: TRBV20-1; J: TRBJ2-1; size: many; D: .; length: 10; DNA: TGCAGTGCTAGGGATAATGAGCAGTTCTTC; CDR3: CSARDNEQFF
V: TRBV20-1; J: TRBJ2-1; size: .; D: TRBD2; length: 16; DNA: TGCAGTGCTAGGGGACTAGCGGGGGGTTTTGGCAATGAGCAGTTCTTC; CDR3: CSARGLAGGFGNEQFF
V: TRBV20-1; J: TRBJ1-1; size: .; D: TRBD1; length: 15; DNA: TGCAGTGCTAGATCACGGACAGGTTTGAACACTGAAGCTTCCTTT; CDR3: CSARSRTGLNTEASF
V: TRBV7-8; J: TRBJ2-3; size: many; D: TRBD2; length: 16; DNA: TGTGCCAGCAGCTTAGCGCGGCGGGGGGGTATAGATACGCAGTATTTT; CDR3: CASSLARRGGIDTQYF
V: TRBV7-9; J: TRBJ1-6; size: few; D: .; length: 15; DNA: TGTGCCAGCAGCTCAGTATCCCGACTTAATTCACCCCTCCACTTT; CDR3: CASSSVSRLNSPLHF
V: TRBV30; J: TRBJ1-5; size: .; D: .; length: 14; DNA: TGTGCCTGGAGTTCAGGACAGAGAAATCAGCCCCAGCATTTT; CDR3: CAWSSGQRNQPQHF
V: TRBV30; J: TRBJ2-7; size: many; D: .; length: 14; DNA: TGTGCCTGGAGTGTGGGCAGGGTGAACTACGAGCAGTACTTC; CDR3: CAWSVGRVNYEQYF
V: TRBV7-9; J: TRBJ1-1; size: .; D: .; length: 12; DNA: TGTGCCAGCAGCAGGGGGGCGGCTGAAGCTTTCTTT; CDR3: CASSRGAAEAFF
V: TRBV7-9; J: TRBJ2-1; size: .; D: .; length: 14; DNA: TGTGCCAGCAGCTCCACACACAGGGACAATGAGCAGTTCTTC; CDR3: CASSSTHRDNEQFF
V: TRBV13; J: TRBJ2-3; size: .; D: .; length: 12; DNA: TGTGCCAGCAGCACCCCCCCGGATACGCAGTATTTT; CDR3: CASSTPPDTQYF